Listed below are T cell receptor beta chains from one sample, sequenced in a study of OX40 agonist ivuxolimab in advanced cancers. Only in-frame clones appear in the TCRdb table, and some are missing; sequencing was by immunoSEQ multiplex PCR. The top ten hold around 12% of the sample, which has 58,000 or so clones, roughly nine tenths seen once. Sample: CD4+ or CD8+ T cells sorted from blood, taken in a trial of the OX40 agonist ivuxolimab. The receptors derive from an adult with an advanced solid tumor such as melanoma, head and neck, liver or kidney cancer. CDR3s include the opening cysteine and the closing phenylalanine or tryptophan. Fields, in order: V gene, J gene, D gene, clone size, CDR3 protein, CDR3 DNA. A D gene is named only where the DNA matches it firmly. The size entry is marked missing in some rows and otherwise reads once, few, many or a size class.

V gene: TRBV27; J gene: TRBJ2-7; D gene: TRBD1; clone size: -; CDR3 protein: CASSEDRAYEQYF; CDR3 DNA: TGTGCCAGCAGCGAGGACAGGGCCTACGAGCAGTACTTC
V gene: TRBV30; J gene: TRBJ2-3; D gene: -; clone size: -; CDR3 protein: CAWNPDGVEGGDTQYF; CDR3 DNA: TGTGCCTGGAATCCCGATGGGGTAGAAGGTGGAGATACGCAGTATTTT
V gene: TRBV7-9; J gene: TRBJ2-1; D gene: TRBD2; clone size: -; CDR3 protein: CASSLVPSGDEQFF; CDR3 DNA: TGTGCCAGCAGCTTAGTTCCTAGCGGCGATGAGCAGTTCTTC
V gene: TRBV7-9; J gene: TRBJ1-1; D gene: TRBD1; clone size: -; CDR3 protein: CASSSRTGYTEAFF; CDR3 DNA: TGTGCCAGCAGCTCCCGGACAGGGTACACTGAAGCTTTCTTT
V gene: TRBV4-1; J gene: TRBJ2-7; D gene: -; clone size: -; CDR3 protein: CASSQDGGGSSYEQYF; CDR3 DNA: TGCGCCAGCAGCCAAGATGGGGGGGGCAGCTCCTACGAGCAGTACTTC
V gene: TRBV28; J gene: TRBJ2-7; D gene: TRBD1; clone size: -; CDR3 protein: CASSLARDRDEQYF; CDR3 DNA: TGTGCCAGCAGTTTAGCCCGGGACAGGGACGAGCAGTACTTC
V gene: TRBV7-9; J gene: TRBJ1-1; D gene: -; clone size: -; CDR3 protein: CASSLGPSTNTEAFF; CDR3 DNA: TGTGCCAGCAGCTTAGGCCCTAGTACGAACACTGAAGCTTTCTTT
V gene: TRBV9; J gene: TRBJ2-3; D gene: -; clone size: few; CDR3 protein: CASSVGGLEDTQYF; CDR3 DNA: TGTGCCAGCAGCGTAGGAGGGTTAGAAGATACGCAGTATTTT
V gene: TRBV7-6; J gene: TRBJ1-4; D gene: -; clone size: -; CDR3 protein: CASSLVEGQDEKLFF; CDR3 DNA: TGTGCCAGCAGCTTAGTCGAGGGGCAGGATGAAAAACTGTTTTTT
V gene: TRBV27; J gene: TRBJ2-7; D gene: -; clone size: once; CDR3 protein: CASSLKGLTYEQYF; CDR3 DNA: TGTGCCAGCAGTTTAAAGGGCCTAACCTACGAGCAGTACTTC
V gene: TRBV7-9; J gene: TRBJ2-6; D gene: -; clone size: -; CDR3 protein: CASSLVQGANVLTF; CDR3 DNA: TGTGCCAGCAGCTTAGTACAGGGGGCCAACGTCCTGACTTTC
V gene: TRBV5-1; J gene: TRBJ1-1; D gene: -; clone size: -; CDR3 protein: CASSPEGYTEAFF; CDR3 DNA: TGCGCCAGCAGCCCCGAGGGGTACACTGAAGCTTTCTTT
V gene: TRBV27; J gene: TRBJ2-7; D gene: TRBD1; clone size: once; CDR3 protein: CASSSLTDRVYEQYF; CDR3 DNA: TGTGCCAGCAGTTCGCTCACGGACAGGGTCTACGAGCAGTACTTC
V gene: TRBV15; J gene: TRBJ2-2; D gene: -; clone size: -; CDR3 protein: CATSLRPGAGELFF; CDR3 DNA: TGTGCCACCAGCCTCCGGCCGGGGGCCGGGGAGCTGTTTTTT
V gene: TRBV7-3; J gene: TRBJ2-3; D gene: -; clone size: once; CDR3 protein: CASSYPAGGQGDTQYF; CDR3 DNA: TGTGCCAGCAGCTACCCCGCCGGGGGCCAGGGAGATACGCAGTATTTT
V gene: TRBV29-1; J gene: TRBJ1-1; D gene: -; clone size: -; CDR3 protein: CSVVGGLGTEAFF; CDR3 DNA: TGCAGCGTTGTGGGGGGCCTGGGGACTGAAGCTTTCTTT
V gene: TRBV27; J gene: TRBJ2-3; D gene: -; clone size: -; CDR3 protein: CASSPLSTDTQYF; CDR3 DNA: TGTGCCAGCAGTCCGTTAAGCACAGATACGCAGTATTTT
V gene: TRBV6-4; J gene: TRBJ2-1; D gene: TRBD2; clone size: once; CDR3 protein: CASSVGGSSYNEQFF; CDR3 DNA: TGTGCCAGCAGCGTCGGGGGGAGCTCCTACAATGAGCAGTTCTTC
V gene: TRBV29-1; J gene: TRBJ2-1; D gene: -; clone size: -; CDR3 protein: CSVSDLSYNEQFF; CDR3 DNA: TGCAGCGTATCGGACCTCTCCTACAATGAGCAGTTCTTC
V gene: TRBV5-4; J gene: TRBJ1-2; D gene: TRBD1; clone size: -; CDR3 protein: CASRDRDRAALWSGYTF; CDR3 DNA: TGTGCCAGCAGGGACCGGGACAGGGCCGCCCTTTGGTCCGGCTACACCTTC
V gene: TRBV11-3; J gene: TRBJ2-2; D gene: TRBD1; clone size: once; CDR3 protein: CASSSRTGRYTGELFF; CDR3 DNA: TGTGCCAGCAGCTCCCGGACAGGGCGGTACACCGGGGAGCTGTTTTTT
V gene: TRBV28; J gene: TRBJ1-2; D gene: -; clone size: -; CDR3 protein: CASRGTSAGDFGYTF; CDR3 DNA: TGTGCCAGCAGAGGAACATCAGCAGGGGACTTCGGCTACACCTTC
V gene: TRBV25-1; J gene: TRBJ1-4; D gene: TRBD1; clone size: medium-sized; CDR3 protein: CASSAGTGLEKLFF; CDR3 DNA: TGTGCCAGTTCCGCCGGGACAGGGTTGGAAAAACTGTTTTTT
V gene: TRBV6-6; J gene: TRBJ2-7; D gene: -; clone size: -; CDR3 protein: CASSDSSYEQYF; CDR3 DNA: TGTGCCAGCTCGGACAGCTCCTACGAGCAGTACTTC
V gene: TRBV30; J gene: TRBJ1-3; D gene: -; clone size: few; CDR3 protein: CAWKRPGNTIYF; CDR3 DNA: TGTGCCTGGAAAAGGCCTGGAAACACCATATATTTT
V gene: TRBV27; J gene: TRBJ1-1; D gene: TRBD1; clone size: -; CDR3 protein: CASSLQGTGSEAFF; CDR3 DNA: TGTGCCAGCAGTTTACAGGGGACAGGGTCTGAAGCTTTCTTT
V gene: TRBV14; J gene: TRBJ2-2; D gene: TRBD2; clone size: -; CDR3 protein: CASSQASGSVGGELFF; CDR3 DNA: TGTGCCAGCAGCCAAGCTAGCGGGAGTGTTGGCGGGGAGCTGTTTTTT
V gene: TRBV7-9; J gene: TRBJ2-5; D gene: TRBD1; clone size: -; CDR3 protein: CASSSRDSKSETQYF; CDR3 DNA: TGTGCCAGCAGCTCTAGGGACAGTAAGTCAGAGACCCAGTACTTC
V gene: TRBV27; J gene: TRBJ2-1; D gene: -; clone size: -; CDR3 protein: CASSLNIGGSDEQFF; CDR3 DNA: TGTGCCAGCAGTTTAAATATCGGGGGCAGCGATGAGCAGTTCTTC
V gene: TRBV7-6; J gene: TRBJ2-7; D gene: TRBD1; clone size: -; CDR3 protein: CASSPLTSTGGYEQYF; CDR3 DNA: TGTGCCAGCAGCCCCTTAACCTCGACAGGGGGCTACGAGCAGTACTTC
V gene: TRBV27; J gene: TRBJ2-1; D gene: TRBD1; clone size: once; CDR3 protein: CASSKSGTGKPQGDEQFF; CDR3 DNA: TGTGCCAGCAGTAAATCCGGGACAGGGAAACCCCAGGGGGATGAGCAGTTCTTC
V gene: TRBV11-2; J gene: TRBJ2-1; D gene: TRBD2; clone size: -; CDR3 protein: CASSSLGAGVSNEQFF; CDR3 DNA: TGTGCCAGCAGCTCCCTAGGGGCGGGAGTATCAAATGAGCAGTTCTTC
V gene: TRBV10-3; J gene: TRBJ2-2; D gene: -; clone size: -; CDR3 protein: CAIPRGTGELFF; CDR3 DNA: TGTGCCATCCCGCGAGGGACCGGGGAGCTGTTTTTT
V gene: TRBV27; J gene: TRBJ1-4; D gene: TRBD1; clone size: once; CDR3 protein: CASSSDRGGREKLFF; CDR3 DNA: TGTGCCAGCAGTTCCGACAGGGGAGGGCGTGAAAAACTGTTTTTT
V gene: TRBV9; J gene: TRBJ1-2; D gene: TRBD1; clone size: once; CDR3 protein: CASSLTGDNYGYTF; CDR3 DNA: TGTGCCAGCAGCCTAACAGGGGATAACTATGGCTACACCTTC
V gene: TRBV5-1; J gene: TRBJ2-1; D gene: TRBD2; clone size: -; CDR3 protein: CASSGDSAGTSGRMRQFF; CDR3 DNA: TGCGCCAGCAGCGGAGATTCTGCCGGGACTAGCGGGAGGATGCGCCAGTTCTTC
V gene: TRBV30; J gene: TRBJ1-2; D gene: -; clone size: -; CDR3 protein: CAFGVASSSYGYTF; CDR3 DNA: TGTGCCTTCGGGGTCGCATCTTCTAGCTATGGCTACACCTTC
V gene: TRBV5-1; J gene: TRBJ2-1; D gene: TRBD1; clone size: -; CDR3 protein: CASSPIPGQGLGEQFF; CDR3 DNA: TGCGCCAGCAGCCCTATCCCGGGACAGGGCCTTGGAGAGCAGTTCTTC
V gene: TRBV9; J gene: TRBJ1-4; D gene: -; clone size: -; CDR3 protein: CASSVAAGTTNEKLFF; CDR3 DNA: TGTGCCAGCAGCGTAGCTGCGGGGACAACTAATGAAAAACTGTTTTTT
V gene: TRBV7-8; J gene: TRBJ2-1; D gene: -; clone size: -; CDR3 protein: CASSLGVLGGTQNEQFF; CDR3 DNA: TGTGCCAGCAGCTTAGGAGTGCTGGGGGGAACACAGAATGAGCAGTTCTTC
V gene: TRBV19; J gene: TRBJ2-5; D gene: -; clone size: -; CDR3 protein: CASSIGGRETQYF; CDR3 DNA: TGTGCCAGTAGTATAGGGGGTCGAGAGACCCAGTACTTC
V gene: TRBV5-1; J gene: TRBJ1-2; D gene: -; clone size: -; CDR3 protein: CASSFETTYGYTF; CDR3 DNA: TGCGCCAGCAGCTTTGAGACAACCTATGGCTACACCTTC
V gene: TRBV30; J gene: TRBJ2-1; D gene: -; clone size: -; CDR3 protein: CAWSSRDVPYNEQFF; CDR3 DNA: TGTGCCTGGAGTTCCAGGGACGTACCCTACAATGAGCAGTTCTTC
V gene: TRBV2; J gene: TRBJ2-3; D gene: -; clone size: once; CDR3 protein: CASTGPQYTDTQYF; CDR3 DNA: TGTGCCAGCACGGGTCCGCAGTACACAGATACGCAGTATTTT
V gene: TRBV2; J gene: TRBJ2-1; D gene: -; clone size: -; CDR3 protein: CASRARDAGYNEQFF; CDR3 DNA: TGTGCCAGCAGGGCCCGGGACGCCGGATACAATGAGCAGTTCTTC
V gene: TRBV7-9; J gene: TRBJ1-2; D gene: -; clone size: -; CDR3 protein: CASSLENSEDTF; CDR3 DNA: TGTGCCAGCAGCTTAGAAAATTCGGAGGACACCTTC
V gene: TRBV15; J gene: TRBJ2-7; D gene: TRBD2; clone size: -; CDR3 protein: CATSRDWGTSPRLYEQYF; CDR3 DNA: TGTGCCACCAGCAGAGATTGGGGGACTAGTCCCCGCCTCTACGAGCAGTACTTC
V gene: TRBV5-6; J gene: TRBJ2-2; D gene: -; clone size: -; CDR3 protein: CASSLFQGWGTGELFF; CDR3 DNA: TGTGCCAGCAGCTTGTTTCAGGGATGGGGGACCGGGGAGCTGTTTTTT
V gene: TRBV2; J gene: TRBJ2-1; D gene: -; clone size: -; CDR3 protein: CASSDQTKLNEQFF; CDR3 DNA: TGTGCCAGCAGTGACCAGACCAAACTCAATGAGCAGTTCTTC
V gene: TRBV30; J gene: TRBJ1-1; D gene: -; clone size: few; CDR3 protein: CAWRSRENTEAFF; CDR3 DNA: TGTGCCTGGAGGTCCAGGGAGAACACTGAAGCTTTCTTT
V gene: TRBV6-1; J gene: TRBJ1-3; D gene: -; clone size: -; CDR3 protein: CASSDPSSGNTIYF; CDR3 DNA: TGTGCCAGCAGTGATCCATCGTCTGGAAACACCATATATTTT
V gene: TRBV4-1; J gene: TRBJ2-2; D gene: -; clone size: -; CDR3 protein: CASSPLSGELFF; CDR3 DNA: TGCGCCAGCAGCCCCTTATCCGGGGAGCTGTTTTTT
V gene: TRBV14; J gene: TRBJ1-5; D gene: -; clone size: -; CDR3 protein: CASSQDLWQPQHF; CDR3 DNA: TGTGCCAGCAGCCAAGATTTATGGCAGCCCCAGCATTTT
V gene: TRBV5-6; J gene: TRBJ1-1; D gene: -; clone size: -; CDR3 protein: CASSLLRRNTEAFF; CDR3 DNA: TGTGCCAGCAGCTTGTTACGGAGGAACACTGAAGCTTTCTTT
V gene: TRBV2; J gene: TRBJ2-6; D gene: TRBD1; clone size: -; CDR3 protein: CASWTRGRAGANVLTF; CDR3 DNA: TGTGCCAGTTGGACCAGGGGGCGCGCTGGGGCCAACGTCCTGACTTTC
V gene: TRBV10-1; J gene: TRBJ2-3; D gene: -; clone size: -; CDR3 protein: CASSESIFSDTQYF; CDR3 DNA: TGCGCCAGCAGTGAGTCGATTTTCTCCGATACGCAGTATTTT
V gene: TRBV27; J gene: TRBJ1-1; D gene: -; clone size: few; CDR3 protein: CASSLTQNTEAFF; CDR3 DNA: TGTGCCAGCAGTTTGACGCAGAACACTGAAGCTTTCTTT
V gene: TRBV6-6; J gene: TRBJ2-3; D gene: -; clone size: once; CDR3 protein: CASSPPQGTQYF; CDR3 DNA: TGTGCCAGCAGCCCACCCCAAGGTACGCAGTATTTT
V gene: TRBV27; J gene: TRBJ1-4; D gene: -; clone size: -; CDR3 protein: CASSQGDATNEKLFF; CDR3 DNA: TGTGCCAGCAGCCAAGGGGACGCAACTAATGAAAAACTGTTTTTT